This paragraph covers one T cell receptor beta chain sequence. What it binds is not known. The data were produced by immunoSEQ multiplex PCR, yet TCRdb's version contains in-frame clones alone and is incomplete. The top ten hold 0.99% of the sample, which has approximately 190,000 clones, roughly 93% seen once. The entry originates in a study of T cell responses to AZD1222 COVID-19 vaccine. Study-level findings and limits: There were repertoire samples only from the period after the peak T cell response. Variant regions that are unmutated are reportedly the target of nearly half of spike-specific TCRs.

The length of the CDR3 is 16 residues. Per germline, CDR1 MDHEN and CDR2 SYDVKM. Losses at the gene ends were 2 bases for V and 3 bases for J; bases not matched to a gene: 8. The chain has TRBV28 and TRBJ2-3, with TRBD1 matching over 7 bases. This material consisted of peripheral blood, taken on day 0 of AZD1222 vaccination. The clonotype comes from an adult in good health. CDR3 DNA: TGTGCCAGCAGTTTAGTAAGGGACAGTGCAACAGATACGCAGTATTTT. Residues: CASSLVRDSATDTQYF.